The 23 T cell receptor beta chains below all came from one sample that was sequenced in a study of T cells in women clearing cervical HPV infection. Profiling relied on immunoSEQ multiplex PCR, and the TCRdb table lists in-frame clones only, not all of them. In all, the sample yields over 45,000 clones. Sequencing was done on a sample of blood buffy coat. These receptors were taken from a woman aged 18-70 years with a cervical HPV16 infection that either progressed to CIN3+ or cleared (not recorded which).

Worth noting for this clone: A read error may account for a junction end that differs from germline. The read terminates 3 residues before the CDR3 end, so the remaining end is supplied by the germline J gene. The identical CDR3 is also encoded by other nucleotide sequences in the sample. This chain connects TRBV10-3 to TRBJ2-6; tentative D call: TRBD1 (6 bases). CDR3 length: 16 residues. CDR1 ENHRY and CDR2 SYGVKD come from the germline V gene. Incomplete CDR3 DNA: TGTGCCATAACAGCGAGACAGGTTTCTGGGGCCAATGTC. It translates to CAITARQVSGANV. The full CDR3 protein reads CAITARQVSGANVLTF.

Turning to this clone: With the read ending 3 residues before the CDR3 end, the germline J gene is used to fill in that end. Other nucleotide sequences from this sample produce the same CDR3. The rearrangement uses TRBV20-1 and TRBJ1-1; TRBD1 is a possible D gene (6 bases). CDR1 is DFQATT and CDR2 is SNEGSKA in the germline V gene (reference sequence). CDR3 size: 12 residues. Trimming shortened V by 4 bases and J by 2 bases, and 8 bases separated the two germline ends. CDR3 sequence: CSATQGNTEAFF. Partial CDR3 DNA: TGCAGTGCTACACAGGGTAACACTGAA.

Turning to this clone: The read ends 3 residues before the CDR3 terminus; that terminus is restored from the germline J gene. The chain employs TRBV2 and TRBJ2-1, with D perhaps matching TRBD2 (5 bases). CDR3 size: 14 residues. V gave up 3 bases and J gave up 5 bases, with 11 bases separating them. Germline V CDR1 and CDR2: SNHLY, FYNNEI. Partial CDR3 DNA: TGTGCCAGCAGTGATGGTTTCGGGGACAATGAG. This encodes CASSDGFGDNE. The whole CDR3 is CASSDGFGDNEQFF.

Of note for this clone: The sequence runs out 3 residues before the end of the CDR3; the remainder is reconstructed from the germline J gene. The chain uses TRBV20-1 and TRBJ2-2, with D perhaps matching TRBD1 (5 bases). The CDR3 extends over 15 amino acids. V gave up 0 bases and J gave up 1 base, with 9 bases separating them. CDR1 and CDR2 (germline): DFQATT, SNEGSKA (reference sequence). The DNA read from the CDR3 is TGCAGTGCTAGAGAAGGCAGGGTGAACACCGGGGAG. Protein sequence: CSAREGRVNTGE. The full CDR3 is CSAREGRVNTGELFF.

A remark on this clone: With the read ending 3 residues before the CDR3 end, the germline J gene is used to fill in that end. V and J are TRBV12-3 or TRBV12-4 and TRBJ2-5, with D possibly being TRBD2 (7 bases). This CDR3 contains 15 residues. The V end lost 0 bases, the J end lost 5 bases, and 13 bases lay between the germline ends. The CDR3: CASSLAGGLGETQYF. CDR3 DNA (partial): TGTGCCAGCAGTTTAGCGGGGGGGCTGGGCGAGACC.

A note on this clone: The read ends 3 residues before the CDR3 terminus; that terminus is restored from the germline J gene. V gene TRBV19 combines with J gene TRBJ2-1, with D possibly being TRBD2 (5 bases). Germline lookup yields CDR1 LNHDA and CDR2 SQIVND (reference sequence). Trimming removed 5 bases from V and 5 bases from J, with 13 bases in between. The CDR3 contains 14 residues. CDR3 region: CASSPQLGNNEQFF. CDR3 bases read: TGTGCCAGTAGTCCCCAACTAGGGAACAATGAG.

A word on this clone: The read gets to within 3 residues of the CDR3 end, and the germline J gene fills in the rest. The chain recombines TRBV12-5 with TRBJ2-1, with 14 bases that match TRBD2. The ends lost 7 bases at V and 6 bases at J; junction bases unmatched: 5. CDR1 and CDR2 (germline): LGHNT, FRNRAP. This CDR3 is 15 amino acids long. Here the CDR3 reads CASASGTSGSNEQFF. CDR3 bases read: TGTGCTAGTGCCTCCGGGACTAGCGGGAGCAATGAG.

As concerns this clone: The read comes to an end 3 residues before the CDR3 does, leaving the germline J gene to fill in the end. This rearrangement joins TRBV28 to TRBJ1-2; 8 bases agree with TRBD1. The CDR3 runs 14 residues. CDR1 and CDR2 (germline): MDHEN, SYDVKM. V lost 3 bases and J lost 6; bases outside the gene matches: 6. CDR3 in amino acids: CASSFVGTGNGYTF. CDR3 bases read: TGTGCCAGCAGTTTCGTTGGGACAGGAAATGGC.

As concerns this clone: The sequence runs out 3 residues before the end of the CDR3; the remainder is reconstructed from the germline J gene. J is TRBJ1-1 and V is TRBV5-4; possible D gene TRBD1, 5 bases. Germline assignment: CDR1 SGHNT and CDR2 YYREEE (reference sequence). Between the trimmed V and J ends, which lost 3 bases and 5 bases, there was a span of 11 bases. This CDR3 contains 13 residues. The covered CDR3 bases are TGTGCCAGCAGCTGGCCCGGGGGGACTGAA. Protein product: CASSWPGGTE. The whole CDR3 sequence reads CASSWPGGTEAFF.

To note about this clone: The missing CDR3 end, 3 residues past where the read stops, is filled in from the germline J gene. The chain joins TRBV7-9 to TRBJ2-7; tentative D call: TRBD1 (6 bases). The CDR3 contains 12 residues. Germline-derived CDR1 and CDR2 are SEHNR and FQNEAQ (reference sequence). Trimming pared 5 bases from V and 4 bases from J, leaving 9 bases between. The CDR3 bases that were read are TGTGCCAGCAGCCTCACAGGGTACGAG. Its translation is CASSLTGYE. The complete CDR3 protein is CASSLTGYEQYF.

Of note for this clone: The read comes to an end 3 residues before the CDR3 does, leaving the germline J gene to fill in the end. This sequence joins TRBV29-1 and TRBJ1-3; D may be TRBD1 (5 bases). The CDR3 has 13 residues. V shed 5 bases and J shed 6 bases, with 14 bases lying between them. The V gene's germline CDR1 is SQVTM and CDR2 ANQGSEA. CDR3 DNA (partial): TGCAGCGTTCGCGACAGAGTCCTAAACACC. Its translation is CSVRDRVLNT. The whole CDR3 sequence reads CSVRDRVLNTIYF.

A word on this clone: Read sequence stops 3 residues before the CDR3 end, and the germline J gene provides the missing end. V is TRBV11-1 and J is TRBJ2-1, with 9 bases matching TRBD2. With V trimmed by 6 bases and J by 7 bases, 4 bases remained unmatched. Germline values: CDR1 SGHAT, CDR2 FQDESV (reference sequence). The CDR3 totals 13 residues. The CDR3 loop is CASSSGRGNEQFF. CDR3 DNA, as far as it was read: TGTGCCAGCAGTAGCGGGAGAGGTAATGAG.

Remarks on this clone: Read sequence stops 3 residues before the CDR3 end, and the germline J gene provides the missing end. The V and J genes are TRBV6-1 and TRBJ2-5, with D unresolved. Between the trimmed V and J ends, which lost 3 bases and 1 base, there was a span of 15 bases. This CDR3 region has 16 residues. The germline CDR1 and CDR2 sequences are MNHNS and SASEGT. Here the CDR3 reads CASSEAKAVVQETQYF. The sequenced CDR3 bases are TGTGCCAGCAGTGAGGCCAAGGCGGTCGTCCAAGAGACC.

About this clone itself: The CDR3 end lies 3 residues beyond the end of the read and is filled in from the germline J gene. This rearrangement joins TRBV5-1 to TRBJ1-1; 9 nucleotides align to TRBD1. The CDR3 is 18 residues long. V was clipped by 0 bases and J by 4 bases; unmatched bases: 13. Germline CDR1 reads SGHRS; CDR2 reads YFSETQ. The CDR3 protein is CASSLEGQGGTLGTEAFF. The sequenced CDR3 bases are TGCGCCAGCAGCTTGGAGGGACAGGGAGGGACCCTGGGCACTGAA.

In the case of this clone: The read terminates 3 residues before the CDR3 end, so the remaining end is supplied by the germline J gene. The chain uses TRBV6-2 or TRBV6-3 and TRBJ2-2; D possibly corresponds to TRBD2 (7 bases). Trimming removed 8 bases at V and 4 bases at J, with 17 bases between. Germline lookup yields CDR1 MNHEY and CDR2 SVGEGT. This CDR3 region has 15 residues. CDR3: CASLGGGIPTGELFF. The covered CDR3 bases are TGTGCCAGCTTAGGGGGGGGGATCCCCACCGGGGAG.

With regard to this clone: The CDR3 end is not reached by the read, which stops 3 residues before it; the germline J gene fills it in. The chain combines TRBV20-1 with TRBJ2-3, with 11 positions matching TRBD2. Germline V gene data show CDR1 as DFQATT and CDR2 as SNEGSKA (reference sequence). This CDR3 is built from 15 residues. V was clipped by 5 bases and J by 2 bases; unmatched bases: 6. CDR3: CSAPTSGTFTDTQYF. The CDR3 DNA, read in part, is TGCAGTGCTCCGACTAGCGGGACTTTCACAGATACG.

As to this clone: The read ends 3 residues shy of where the CDR3 ends; the end is completed using the germline J gene. The chain links TRBV28 to TRBJ2-1; 9 bases match TRBD2. Germline CDR1 MDHEN, CDR2 SYDVKM. J gave up 2 bases and V 2 bases, and 10 bases lay outside the gene matches. The CDR3 totals 18 residues. CDR3 protein: CASSLPRPSGTTYNEQFF. The part of the CDR3 DNA that was read is TGTGCCAGCAGTTTACCTCGCCCTAGCGGGACCACCTACAATGAG.

About this clone: The CDR3 end falls 3 residues outside the read, so it is completed with the germline J gene. The chain couples TRBV28 to TRBJ1-6, with 7 bases identical to TRBD1. V was clipped by 7 bases and J by 7 bases; unmatched bases: 4. This CDR3 region has 13 residues. Germline assignment: CDR1 MDHEN and CDR2 SYDVKM. The CDR3 reads CASTPTGNSPLHF. The part of the CDR3 DNA that was read is TGTGCCAGCACCCCGACAGGGAATTCACCC.

Notes on this clone: The read comes to an end 3 residues before the CDR3 does, leaving the germline J gene to fill in the end. The chain joins TRBV19 to TRBJ2-7; 8 bases agree with TRBD1. This CDR3 has 15 residues. The V and J ends lost 5 bases and 0 bases, in that order; junction bases with no gene match: 6. Germline CDR1 LNHDA, CDR2 SQIVND (reference sequence). The chain's CDR3 is CASSPDREFSYEQYF. CDR3 DNA, as far as it was read: TGTGCCAGTAGTCCGGACAGGGAGTTCTCCTACGAG.

Points on this clone: The read is 3 residues too short to cover the CDR3 end, so that end is filled in from the germline J gene. The chain carries TRBV7-9 and TRBJ1-2; D unclear. V gave up 1 base and J gave up 6 bases, with 12 bases separating them. In germline, CDR1 is SEHNR, CDR2 FQNEAQ (reference sequence). This CDR3 has 14 residues. Here the CDR3 reads CASSLGISRDGYTF. The part of the CDR3 DNA that was read is TGTGCCAGCAGCTTAGGGATTTCAAGGGATGGC.

For this clone: The read halts 3 residues ahead of the CDR3 end, with the missing end drawn from the germline J gene. The chain couples TRBV30 to TRBJ1-3; 7 bases line up with TRBD1. The J segment lost 0 bases and the V segment lost 2 bases, leaving 10 bases of the junction unmatched. Germline V gene lookup returns CDR1 GTSNPN and CDR2 SVGIG (reference sequence). This CDR3 contains 17 residues. CDR3 sequence: CAWSRTQGKYSGNTIYF. The part of the CDR3 DNA that was read is TGTGCCTGGAGTAGGACACAGGGGAAGTACTCTGGAAACACC. Based on the CDR3 plus reference TRBV30 and TRBJ1-3, the full variable domain is SQTIHQWPATLVQPVGSPLSLECTVEGTSNPNLYWYRQAAGRGLQLLFYSVGIGQISSEVPQNLSASRPQDRQFILSSKKLLLSDSGFYLCAWSRTQGKYSGNTIYFGEGSWLTVV.

Comments on this clone: The CDR3 end lies 3 residues beyond the end of the read and is filled in from the germline J gene. The J gene is TRBJ1-1, the V gene TRBV7-9; D call uncertain. Trimming pared 2 bases from V and 5 bases from J, leaving 3 bases between. The CDR3 is made up of 11 amino acids. Germline CDR1 and CDR2: SEHNR and FQNEAQ (reference sequence). The CDR3 bases that were read are TGTGCCAGCAGCTTAATAACTGAA. Protein: CASSLITE. The CDR3, in full, reads CASSLITEAFF.

Remarks on this clone: The read terminates 3 residues ahead of where the CDR3 ends, so the germline J gene completes it. This chain connects TRBV20-1 to TRBJ1-4; D remains ambiguous. Germline values: CDR1 DFQATT, CDR2 SNEGSKA (reference sequence). The CDR3 is 13 residues long. Trimming pared 2 bases from V and 7 bases from J, leaving 11 bases between. Incomplete CDR3 DNA: TGCAGTGCTAGATCTCCCTTTAGTGAAAAA. Translated, it gives CSARSPFSEK. The full CDR3 sequence reads CSARSPFSEKLFF.